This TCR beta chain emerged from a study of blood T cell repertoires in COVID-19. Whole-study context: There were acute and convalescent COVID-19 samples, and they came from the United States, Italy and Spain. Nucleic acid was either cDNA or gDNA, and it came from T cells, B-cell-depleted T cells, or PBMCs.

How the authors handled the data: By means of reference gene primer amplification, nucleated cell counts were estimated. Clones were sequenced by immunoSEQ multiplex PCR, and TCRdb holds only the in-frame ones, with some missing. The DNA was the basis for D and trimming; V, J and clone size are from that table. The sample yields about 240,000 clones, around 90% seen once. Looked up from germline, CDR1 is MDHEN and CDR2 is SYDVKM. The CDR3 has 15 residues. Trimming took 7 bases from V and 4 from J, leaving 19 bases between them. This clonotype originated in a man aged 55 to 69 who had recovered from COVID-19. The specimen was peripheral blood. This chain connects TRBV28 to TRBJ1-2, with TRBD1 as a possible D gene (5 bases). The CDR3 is CASNKKTQGFYGYTF. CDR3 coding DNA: TGTGCCAGCAATAAAAAAACCCAGGGATTCTATGGCTACACCTTC.